This TCR beta chain was sequenced in a study of T cells after yellow fever vaccination. The study's findings and limits: Clonotypes shared by both compartments, CD4 and CD8, made up a small share. The secondary response was weaker, and its peak arrived faster, on day 5 versus 15. Reappearance after the booster was observed for most primary-vaccination clones (roughly 95% CD4, roughly 90% CD8).

In this sample, this clonotype turned up a few times. The antigen is undetermined. CDR3 size: 14 residues. V gave up 3 bases and J gave up 4 bases, with 11 bases separating them. Germline V gives CDR1 SGHRS, CDR2 YFSETQ. As TCR cDNA was made by 5'RACE template switching, a universal primer site and UMIs were added. MiXCR, applied by TCRdb to the 5' RACE reads, yields one record per CDR3 protein. The sample records around 590,000 distinct CDR3 sequences, 9% to 15% being singletons. The sequencing here drew on PBMCs, taken on the day of the yellow fever booster vaccination. The clonotype comes from a man aged 25 to 40 who received the YFV17D yellow fever vaccine. The rearrangement uses TRBV5-1 and TRBJ2-1; TRBD1 or TRBD2 may be the D gene (6 bases each). The CDR3: CASSWGAGYNEQFF. In DNA, the CDR3 is TGCGCCAGCAGCTGGGGGGCTGGGTACAATGAGCAGTTCTTC.